These 15 T cell receptor beta chains share one sample of origin, sequenced in a study of cytomegalovirus exposure and HLA in healthy donors (TCRdb year 2017). To prepare the library, the immunoSEQ multiplex PCR assay was applied. The multiplex PCR relied on a mix of 60 forward primers for TCR Vbeta segments and 13 reverse primers for TCR Jbeta segments. As stored in TCRdb, this immuneACCESS dataset retains in-frame rearrangements with V and J assigned. A fraction of the clones does not appear; measured against another copy, unresolved V genes explain less than half of the discrepancy, and the remainder lacks a known reason. The sample includes some 190,000 clones, with about four fifths observed a single time. Around 3.7% of the sample rests with the top ten. The material sequenced was PBMCs. The receptors derive from a man aged 35 to 55 in good health and CMV-seropositive.

To note about this clone: The same CDR3 also results from other DNA sequences found in this sample. The chain employs TRBV7-2 and TRBJ2-1; 10 nucleotides agree with TRBD1. The CDR3 consists of 16 residues. J was trimmed by 2 bases and V by 2 bases; bases with no gene match: 3. Looked up from germline, CDR1 is SGHTA and CDR2 is FQGNSA. CDR3 nucleotide sequence: TGTGCCAGCAGCTTACGGGGACAGGGGACCTACAATGAGCAGTTCTTC. Protein: CASSLRGQGTYNEQFF.

This clone appeared a single time. V is TRBV18 and J is TRBJ2-1; tentative D call: TRBD2 (6 bases). The CDR3 extends over 16 amino acids. Trimming removed 4 bases from V and 2 bases from J, with 15 bases in between. CDR1 and CDR2 from the germline V gene are KGHSH and LQKENI. CDR3 bases: TGTGCCAGCTCACGCGGGGCGGGACCCACCTACAATGAGCAGTTCTTC. Translated, it gives CASSRGAGPTYNEQFF.

The rearrangement uses TRBV6-5 and TRBJ1-2; no firm D call. This CDR3 comprises 14 residues. Germline V gives CDR1 MNHEY, CDR2 SVGAGI. V lost 6 bases to trimming and J lost 5 bases, with 16 bases between them. Written as DNA, the CDR3 is TGTGCCAGCAGCCCCGTTTCGGCGGGGTATGGCTACACCTTC. Its translation: CASSPVSAGYGYTF.

This chain joins TRBV19 and TRBJ1-6, with TRBD1 matching over 7 bases. Trimming at V came to 4 bases and at J to 7 bases, leaving 10 bases not matched to a gene. CDR1 LNHDA and CDR2 SQIVND come from the germline V gene (reference sequence). The CDR3 covers 16 residues. The CDR3 is CASSTRTGAGNSPLHF. CDR3 in DNA: TGTGCCAGTAGTACCCGTACAGGGGCGGGGAATTCACCCCTCCACTTT.

The CDR3 nucleotides read TGTGCCAGCAGTTGGTCGGGGAATGAGCAGTTCTTC. It is translated as CASSWSGNEQFF. The gene calls are TRBV25-1 and TRBJ2-1, with D possibly matching TRBD2 (5 bases). The CDR3 length is 12 residues. Trimming removed 5 bases from V and 7 bases from J, with 9 bases in between. The germline CDR1 and CDR2 sequences are MGHDK and SYGVNS.

The gene calls are TRBV6-5 and TRBJ2-7; 7 bases align to TRBD1. V trimming: 4 bases; J trimming: 2 bases; junction bases outside the gene matches: 5. CDR1 is MNHEY, CDR2 SVGAGI, per germline. The CDR3 covers 14 residues. The CDR3 region has the DNA TGTGCCAGCAGTTCCCGGGACAGTGCCTACGAGCAGTACTTC. It encodes CASSSRDSAYEQYF.

There are a few counts of this clone. The CDR3 here is CSVSGLTSTGELFF. Written as DNA, the CDR3 is TGCAGCGTTTCGGGACTCACGTCAACCGGGGAGCTGTTTTTT. The rearrangement joins TRBV29-1 to TRBJ2-2, with a possible D match to TRBD2 (6 bases). CDR3 length equals 14 residues. The germline V gene encodes CDR1 SQVTM and CDR2 ANQGSEA. V lost 5 bases to trimming and J lost 5 bases, with 15 bases between them.

The chain combines TRBV7-9 with TRBJ1-4; D possibly corresponds to TRBD1 (5 bases). There are 15 residues in the CDR3. CDR1 is SEHNR and CDR2 is FQNEAQ in the germline V gene (reference sequence). Trimming took off 2 bases at V and 4 bases at J, with 11 bases between the two ends. Here the CDR3 reads CASSLSRVVNEKLFF. The CDR3 DNA reads TGTGCCAGCAGCTTAAGCAGGGTGGTTAATGAAAAACTGTTTTTT.

CDR3 bases: TGTGCCAGCAGTTTATTGGCGGGAAATCAGCCCCAGCATTTT. Protein sequence: CASSLLAGNQPQHF. The chain has TRBV27 and TRBJ1-5, with unresolved D. Germline-derived CDR1 and CDR2 are MNHEY and SMNVEV (reference sequence). This CDR3 is built from 14 residues. V was cut by 1 base and J by 4 bases, with 8 bases left in between.

This clone was seen a handful of times. The chain uses TRBV7-2 and TRBJ2-5; TRBD1 matches 10 bases. The length of the CDR3 is 13 residues. V lost 5 bases, J lost 7 bases, and 4 bases stayed unmatched. Germline V lookup: CDR1 SGHTA, CDR2 FQGNSA. Written as DNA, the CDR3 is TGTGCCAGCAGCCCCGGACAGGGGGGGACCCAGTACTTC. Translating gives CASSPGQGGTQYF.

The chain is built from TRBV7-2 and TRBJ2-7, with D possibly being TRBD2 (6 bases). V was pared by 1 base and J by 10 bases, with 14 bases between. Looked up from germline, CDR1 is SGHTA and CDR2 is FQGNSA. CDR3 length: 13 residues. CDR3 amino acids: CASSLVSAGLQYF. CDR3 in DNA: TGTGCCAGCAGCTTAGTATCCGCGGGGCTCCAGTACTTC.

The chain recombines TRBV15 with TRBJ2-5; TRBD2 agrees at 9 bases. Per germline, CDR1 LNHNV and CDR2 YYDKDF (reference sequence). The CDR3 is 16 residues long. The junction had 7 bases not matched to a gene; V was cut back by 0 bases and J by 5 bases. The CDR3: CATSRDLAGTQETQYF. As DNA, the CDR3 is TGTGCCACCAGCAGAGATCTAGCGGGGACCCAGGAGACCCAGTACTTC.

The chain carries TRBV7-9 and TRBJ2-7; TRBD1 matches at 9 bases. V was pared by 5 bases and J by 5 bases, with 10 bases of the junction left unmatched. The CDR3 runs 15 residues. Germline loops: CDR1 SEHNR, CDR2 FQNEAQ (reference sequence). The CDR3 reads CASSLDRGNFDEQYF. CDR3 nucleotides: TGTGCCAGCAGCCTCGACAGGGGGAACTTCGACGAGCAGTACTTC. Filled out from reference TRBV7-9 and TRBJ2-7, the complete variable domain reads DTGVSQNPRHKITKRGQNVTFRCDPISEHNRLYWYRQTLGQGPEFLTYFQNEAQLEKSRLLSDRFSAERPKGSFSTLEIQRTEQGDSAMYLCASSLDRGNFDEQYFGPGTRLTVT.

The chain couples TRBV29-1 to TRBJ1-2; D is undetermined. CDR1 SQVTM and CDR2 ANQGSEA come from the germline V gene. Trimming took off 7 bases at V and 9 bases at J, with 21 bases between the two ends. The CDR3 spans 13 residues. For the CDR3, the DNA is TGCAGCGCCCAGGTGGGAGGTTTTAGGCGCTACACCTTC. Translated, it gives CSAQVGGFRRYTF.

This chain links TRBV6-1 with TRBJ2-7, with D perhaps matching TRBD2 (5 bases). The germline V and J ends were trimmed by 8 bases and 2 bases, with 7 bases remaining between them. The CDR3 length is 11 residues. CDR1 MNHNS and CDR2 SASEGT come from the germline V gene. CDR3 DNA sequence: TGTGCCAGCCGCGGGCCCTACGAGCAGTACTTC. Its protein is CASRGPYEQYF.